These 19 T cell receptor beta chains came from one sample sequenced in a study of vaccination and CD4 T cells after COVID-19. Antigens for these TCRs are unknown. The treatment here: approximately nine-day PBMC culture with coronavirus spike peptide pools or control peptides (ViraFEST assay). An Oncomine TCR Beta short-read assay was used to sequence the DNA from cultured CD4+ T cells. MiXCR, applied by TCRdb to the PCR reads, yields one record per CDR3 protein. The sample consists of around 15,000 distinct CDR3 sequences, under 80% of them appearing once. Sequenced material: CD4+ T cells from blood, cultured in vitro. The source is a human donor who had recovered from COVID-19.

This chain links TRBV14 with TRBJ1-1, with TRBD1 matching over 8 bases. CDR1 SGHDN and CDR2 FVKESK come from the germline V gene. The V and J ends lost 4 bases and 8 bases, in that order; junction bases with no gene match: 6. The CDR3 covers 13 residues. CDR3 amino acids: CASSRMGTGEAFF. CDR3 sequence (DNA): TGTGCCAGCAGCCGCATGGGGACAGGAGAAGCTTTCTTT.

The rearrangement links TRBV5-1 to TRBJ1-1, with 9 positions matching TRBD1. Germline V lookup: CDR1 SGHRS, CDR2 YFSETQ. This CDR3 contains 16 residues. J was trimmed by 0 bases and V by 1 base; bases with no gene match: 4. This CDR3 is CASSLTGGTMNTEAFF. DNA of the CDR3: TGCGCCAGCAGCTTGACAGGGGGCACCATGAACACTGAAGCTTTCTTT.

The V call is TRBV19, the J call TRBJ1-1; TRBD1 aligns across 7 bases. The CDR3 has 16 amino acids. Germline assignment: CDR1 LNHDA and CDR2 SQIVND (reference sequence). Germline trimming cut 3 bases from V and 4 bases from J; bases unmatched to any gene: 11. The CDR3 loop is CASSMRHTGATTEAFF. The CDR3 DNA sequence: TGTGCCAGTAGTATGAGGCACACAGGGGCGACCACTGAAGCTTTCTTT.

This clonotype was counted only a few times. This chain joins TRBV15 and TRBJ1-5, with D perhaps TRBD1 (5 bases). The CDR3 runs to 15 residues. Germline V lookup: CDR1 LNHNV, CDR2 YYDKDF (reference sequence). V dropped 3 bases and J dropped 4 bases, with 13 bases sitting between them. This chain's CDR3 is CATSREGAGNQPQHF. The CDR3 coding sequence is TGTGCCACCAGCAGGGAAGGGGCTGGTAATCAGCCCCAGCATTTT.

This chain links TRBV28 with TRBJ2-3; 7 nucleotides line up with TRBD1. This CDR3 is 15 amino acids long. With 6 bases clipped from V and 4 bases from J, the junction kept 10 bases outside the gene matches. CDR1 MDHEN and CDR2 SYDVKM come from the germline V gene. Here the CDR3 DNA reads TGTGCCAGCAGAACTGCAGGGGGTGGTTCAGATACGCAGTATTTT. Protein: CASRTAGGGSDTQYF.

The V and J genes are TRBV10-1 and TRBJ1-5, with a tentative D call TRBD1 (6 bases). The CDR3 has 13 residues. V was shortened by 3 bases and J by 9 bases, with 12 bases between the two germline ends. The V gene's germline CDR1 is WNHNN and CDR2 SYGVQD (reference sequence). The CDR3: CASSEGGRAPQHF. The CDR3 nucleotides are TGCGCCAGCAGTGAAGGGGGACGGGCGCCCCAGCATTTT.

This clonotype was detected only a few times. The CDR3 spells CATSDGLNTEAFF. For the CDR3, the DNA is TGTGCCACCAGTGACGGACTGAACACTGAAGCTTTCTTT. V usage is TRBV24-1 and J usage is TRBJ1-1; no reliable D call. Trimming removed 4 bases at V and 0 bases at J, with 5 bases between. Germline loops: CDR1 KGHDR, CDR2 SFDVKD. This CDR3 has 13 residues.

This clonotype was recorded a few times. The chain combines TRBV11-2 with TRBJ1-6; D not certain. V was cut by 6 bases and J by 3 bases, with 9 bases left in between. CDR1 SGHAT and CDR2 FQNNGV come from the germline V gene. The CDR3 is 14 amino acids. In DNA form, the CDR3 reads TGTGCCAGCAGTTCTACAGTCTATAATTCACCCCTCCACTTT. Translating it yields CASSSTVYNSPLHF.

The CDR3 DNA follows: TGTGCCAGCAGTTTAAACAGGGGAATAGATCAGCCCCAGCATTTT. Translating gives CASSLNRGIDQPQHF. The gene calls are TRBV28 and TRBJ1-5; 7 nucleotides align to TRBD1. CDR3 size: 15 residues. CDR1 and CDR2 from the germline V gene are MDHEN and SYDVKM. The V and J ends lost 2 bases and 5 bases, in that order; junction bases with no gene match: 6.

A single count supports this clonotype. V gene TRBV27 combines with J gene TRBJ1-6; D not resolved. The V gene lost 1 base and the J gene lost 6 bases, with 16 bases spanning the gap. This CDR3 has 17 residues. The germline gives CDR1 MNHEY, CDR2 SMNVEV (reference sequence). CDR3 in amino acids: CASSLYGVPTSNSPLHF. The DNA for the CDR3 is TGTGCCAGCAGTTTATATGGGGTTCCTACTTCTAATTCACCCCTCCACTTT.

This clonotype has only a few counts. This sequence joins TRBV20-1 and TRBJ1-1, with D unresolved. The germline V gene has CDR1 DFQATT and CDR2 SNEGSKA (reference sequence). Deletions cut 4 bases from V and 4 bases from J, with 16 bases between. This CDR3 has 14 amino acids. CDR3 coding DNA: TGCAGTGCTACAGCGGAAGGCAGGACCACTGAAGCTTTCTTT. This translates into CSATAEGRTTEAFF.

DNA for the CDR3: TGTGCCACCAGTGACCCCCGAGGTAGCGGGAATGAGCAGTTCTTC. It translates to CATSDPRGSGNEQFF. V is TRBV24-1 and J is TRBJ2-1; TRBD2 matches at 7 bases. Germline values: CDR1 KGHDR, CDR2 SFDVKD. V dropped 4 bases and J dropped 7; count of bases not matched to a gene: 9. This CDR3 region has 15 residues.

The V gene is TRBV30, the J gene TRBJ1-3; D remains unclear. This CDR3 is 15 amino acids long. V dropped 2 bases and J dropped 2 bases, with 13 bases sitting between them. CDR1 is GTSNPN and CDR2 is SVGIG in the germline V gene (reference sequence). The CDR3, as DNA: TGTGCCTGGAGTTCCACGATTGGACCTGGAAACACCATATATTTT. This sequence encodes CAWSSTIGPGNTIYF.

The J gene is TRBJ2-5, the V gene TRBV2; 10 nucleotides match TRBD1. The CDR3 length is 14 residues. The V and J ends lost 4 bases and 7 bases, in that order; junction bases with no gene match: 6. Germline CDR1 and CDR2: SNHLY and FYNNEI. CDR3 DNA sequence: TGTGCCAGCAGTGCCGGGACAGGGGAAAGGACCCAGTACTTC. This gives the protein CASSAGTGERTQYF.

This chain uses TRBV7-9 with TRBJ1-1, with a tentative D call TRBD1 (5 bases). CDR1 and CDR2 (germline): SEHNR, FQNEAQ (reference sequence). The CDR3 is 13 amino acids. With 4 bases removed from V and 1 base from J, the gap between germline ends came to 7 bases. CDR3 nucleotide sequence: TGTGCCAGCAGCTCCGACAGGAACACTGAAGCTTTCTTT. It encodes CASSSDRNTEAFF.

This rearrangement joins TRBV20-1 to TRBJ1-6; 7 bases map to TRBD1. The V gene's germline CDR1 is DFQATT and CDR2 SNEGSKA (reference sequence). The CDR3 is 16 amino acids. Germline trimming cut 2 bases from V and 7 bases from J; bases unmatched to any gene: 11. The CDR3 DNA sequence: TGCAGTGCTAGACCCATACAGGGGAGGGGGAATTCACCCCTCCACTTT. Translating it yields CSARPIQGRGNSPLHF.

This chain links TRBV12-3 or TRBV12-4 with TRBJ1-6; unclear D gene. Trimming took 5 bases from V and 8 from J, leaving 10 bases between them. This CDR3 is built from 13 residues. CDR3 protein: CASSPLLDSPLHF. CDR3 coding DNA: TGTGCCAGCAGTCCCCTGCTAGATTCACCCCTCCACTTT.

The chain links TRBV6-1 to TRBJ2-3, with TRBD2 matching over 7 bases. In germline, CDR1 is MNHNS, CDR2 SASEGT. V lost 2 bases to trimming and J lost 1 base; unmatched junction nucleotides: 0. This CDR3 has 14 residues. CDR3 coding DNA: TGTGCCAGCAGTGAAACTAGCGGCACAGATACGCAGTATTTT. Translating gives CASSETSGTDTQYF.

The CDR3 bases are TGTGCCAGTAGTATATCGACAGGTACTGCCGAGCAGTACTTC. Its protein is CASSISTGTAEQYF. The chain links TRBV19 to TRBJ2-7; tentatively, D is TRBD1 (6 bases). The CDR3 consists of 14 residues. V was clipped by 2 bases and J by 6 bases, with 14 bases between them. The germline gives CDR1 LNHDA, CDR2 SQIVND (reference sequence).